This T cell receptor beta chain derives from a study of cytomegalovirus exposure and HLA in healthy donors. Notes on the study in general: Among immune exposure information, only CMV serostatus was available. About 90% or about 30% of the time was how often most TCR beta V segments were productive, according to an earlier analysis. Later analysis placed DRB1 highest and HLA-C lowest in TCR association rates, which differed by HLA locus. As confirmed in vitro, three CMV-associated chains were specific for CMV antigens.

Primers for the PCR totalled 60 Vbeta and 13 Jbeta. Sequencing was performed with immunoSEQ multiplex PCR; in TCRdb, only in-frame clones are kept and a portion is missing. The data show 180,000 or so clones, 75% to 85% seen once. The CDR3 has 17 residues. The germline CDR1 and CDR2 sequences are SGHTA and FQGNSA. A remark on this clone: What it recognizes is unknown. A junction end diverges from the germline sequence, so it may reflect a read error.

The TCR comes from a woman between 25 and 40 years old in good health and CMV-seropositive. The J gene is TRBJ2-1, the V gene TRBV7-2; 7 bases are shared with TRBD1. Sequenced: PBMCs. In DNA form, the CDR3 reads TGTGCCAGCAGCCCGGCGAGGGGGCGCCCCTTATACAATGAGCAGCTCTTC. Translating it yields CASSPARGRPLYNEQLF.